This paragraph covers one T cell receptor beta chain sequence. Its specific antigen is unknown. No quality values exist for individual bases; no much larger clone is one base distant. This entry belongs to a study of T cells in Graves' hyperthyroidism and ophthalmopathy (dated by TCRdb to the late 2010s). A note on the overall study: Peripheral blood was collected at initial diagnosis, before any treatment. In addition, the study compared T-cell repertoires in thyroid tissue and in blood from over 5 Graves' hyperthyroidism patients. The paper describes TCR Vbeta CDR3 sequencing of about 140 peripheral blood samples, made up of some 42 ophthalmopathy patients, more than 70 hyperthyroidism patients and 17 progressor patients. An independent validation cohort of around 19 hyperthyroidism patients and more than 15 patients who later progressed to ophthalmopathy tested prospective prediction of ophthalmopathy. The 95 to 100 discovery patients were randomly split 7:3 into training and test sets. After blood sampling, hyperthyroidism patients were treated with methimazole at a starting dose of 30 mg daily, and ophthalmopathy patients were treated with high-dose intravenous methylprednisolone. TCR V-J signatures able to tell the groups apart were searched for in a discovery cohort of approximately 95 patients, of whom more than 40 had Graves' ophthalmopathy and around 56 had stable Graves' hyperthyroidism. The paper's findings and limits, for the study overall: Most expanded thyroid clonotypes (frequency above 0.001) were also detected in blood, a finding suggesting that blood repertoires may reflect thyroid immune responses. A 13 V-J signature model separated ophthalmopathy from stable hyperthyroidism, with over 85% sensitivity and about 81% specificity in cross-validation and 80%/75% in testing. Sample size was not statistically predetermined, and blinding of investigators to group allocation was not performed. During validation, the model predicted progression to ophthalmopathy a median of approximately 6 months ahead of onset, with roughly 65% sensitivity and more than 72% specificity.

The TCR beta CDR3 regions were amplified from the RNA transcripts. The TCR CDR3 was subjected to a first round of RT-PCR using the HTBI primer set and the Qiagen OneStep RT-PCR kit. Libraries were constructed in a second round of multiplex PCR, after which size selection and purification were carried out. Sequencing of the libraries was done on an Illumina HiSeq2000 using paired-end 100 bp reads. The source study handled its data this way. SOAPnuke was used to process the raw data, with reads discarded if the reads contained adapters or uncalled bases, had a mean Phred below 15, or lacked an exact constant-primer or identifier match. COPE v1.2.5 was used to merge high-quality paired reads, and clonotypes were defined as unique nucleotide sequences. Clonotypes were aligned to IMGT TRBV, TRBD and TRBJ reference segments using MiTCR v1.1. Only V-J combinations with frequency above 0.0001, covering 98% to 99.2% of repertoires, were analysed. The TCS score was defined as F50 (clonal expansion) divided by E x V (chaos), with BLOSUM62-based TCRdist calculated between CDR3 peptides within each V-J. Welch's t-statistics and random forest reduced roughly 530 V-J features to roughly 13, which were used in a naive Bayes classifier (R e1071). Using fastp at Q25 and MiXCR, TCRdb reprocessed the public reads and kept productive beta chains. CDR3 protein sequences are deduplicated, and each keeps its most common genes and DNA. None of the V and J calls come from the authors' own analysis; TCRdb made them. Counted in this sample were more than 150,000 distinct CDR3 sequences; approximately 15% of them appeared once. The ten top clones hold roughly 28% of the sample.

V loses 10 bases of germline sequence and J loses 0 bases, and the interval between the two ends is 12 bases. Spanning cysteine to phenylalanine, the CDR3 consists of 13 amino acids. The kept DNA is CDR3 alone, 39 bases in frame from the first base. A patient counted as having stable Graves' hyperthyroidism if no progression to ophthalmopathy occurred over 18 months of follow-up. The hyperthyroidism patients were between 18 and 65 years old and newly diagnosed, with a disease duration of less than 2 months. The study excluded patients with uncontrolled infections, other autoimmune diseases, pregnancy or lactation. Diagnoses were established on the basis of clinical symptoms, serum thyroxine and TRAb, thyroid ultrasound, and orbital computed tomography. PBMCs were separated from approximately 10 ml of fresh peripheral blood using Ficoll-Paque density gradient centrifugation. Trizol reagent was used to extract total RNA, and RNA quality was then checked on an Agilent 2100 Bioanalyzer.

The chain is assembled from TRBV12-3 or TRBV12-4 and TRBJ1-1; the D gene assignment is ambiguous. The source is a woman aged 50 to 60 with Graves' hyperthyroidism. Sequencing was carried out using blood. The DNA is TGTGCCACTCGAAGACGGATGAACACTGAAGCTTTCTTT. Its protein is CATRRRMNTEAFF.